The source of this T cell receptor beta chain is a study of blood T cells in healthy people across ages. Germline V gene data show CDR1 as MNHEY and CDR2 as SVGAGI. Between the trimmed V and J ends, which lost 0 bases and 4 bases, there was a span of 10 bases. The CDR3 extends over 15 amino acids. Drawn from each donor were around 10 milliliters of peripheral blood. In each sample, at least 7 million PBMCs were isolated. Each sample yielded at least 6 micrograms of PBMC total RNA. A second roughly 7 to 12 cycle PCR used barcoded and J-beta primers. TCRdb ran MiXCR on the 5' RACE reads and lists one entry per CDR3 protein. The table includes 1.5 million to 2 million distinct CDR3 sequences, about 28% detected once.

The sequence derives from a woman in her twenties or thirties in good health. Sequencing was performed on blood. V gene TRBV6-5 combines with J gene TRBJ1-3; possibly TRBD1 for D (5 bases). CDR3 DNA sequence: TGTGCCAGCAGTTACTCGTGGACAAACGGAAACACCATATATTTT. It is translated as CASSYSWTNGNTIYF.